A selection of T cell receptor beta chains follows, all from one sample in a study of cytomegalovirus exposure and HLA in healthy donors. Sequencing used immunoSEQ multiplex PCR; TCRdb keeps in-frame clones, though not all of them. This sample yields around 70,000 clones, of which 94% are seen a single time; approximately 0.59% belongs to the top ten. Sequenced: PBMCs. Source of these receptors: a woman between 18 and 29 years old in good health and CMV-seronegative. The CDR3 runs from the conserved cysteine through the conserved F or W. D genes are given only for firm matches. Only some rows state a clone size, as once, few, many or a class for expanded clones.

>TRBJ1-2|.|TRBV5-1|.
CASSVSGDRNYGYTF
TGCGCCAGCTCCGTTTCAGGGGATCGGAACTATGGCTACACCTTC
>TRBJ2-2|.|TRBV30|.
CAWREQANTGELFF
TGTGCCTGGAGGGAACAGGCGAACACCGGGGAGCTGTTTTTT
>TRBJ1-2|.|TRBV19|.
CASNRDTANYGYTF
TGTGCCAGTAACCGGGACACCGCAAACTATGGCTACACCTTC
>TRBJ1-5|once|TRBV4-1|.
CASSQVAGRQWTQHF
TGCGCCAGCAGCCAAGTAGCCGGCCGGCAATGGACCCAGCATTTT
>TRBJ2-7|.|TRBV18|.
CASSLDGLTYEQYF
TGTGCCAGCTCCTTAGACGGGTTGACCTACGAGCAGTACTTC
>TRBJ2-7|.|TRBV30|.
CAWSVSRGEQYF
TGTGCCTGGAGTGTATCCAGGGGTGAGCAGTACTTC
>TRBJ1-4|.|TRBV28|.
CASWGGIEKLFF
TGTGCCAGCTGGGGGGGAATTGAAAAACTGTTTTTT
>TRBJ2-3|.|TRBV19|.
CASSISGTADTQYF
TGTGCCAGTAGTATTAGCGGAACCGCAGATACGCAGTATTTT
>TRBJ1-2|.|TRBV7-3|.
CASSQGGGPRDYGYTF
TGTGCCAGCAGCCAAGGGGGGGGCCCGAGGGACTATGGCTACACCTTC
>TRBJ1-5|.|TRBV5-1|TRBD1
CASSQGQGGNQPQHF
TGCGCCAGCAGCCAGGGACAGGGAGGCAATCAGCCCCAGCATTTT
>TRBJ2-2|.|TRBV9|.
CASSVTPYVGELFF
TGTGCCAGCAGCGTAACACCTTATGTCGGGGAGCTGTTTTTT
>TRBJ1-3|once|TRBV28|.
CASLTGQISGNTIYF
TGTGCCAGCCTTACCGGACAGATCTCTGGAAACACCATATATTTT
>TRBJ1-2|.|TRBV21-1|.
CASSWYGTASPYGYTF
TGTGCCAGCAGCTGGTATGGGACAGCGAGTCCCTATGGCTACACCTTC
>TRBJ1-1|.|TRBV28|TRBD1
CASSTGGWTEAFF
TGTGCCAGCAGTACAGGGGGATGGACTGAAGCTTTCTTT
>TRBJ2-7|.|TRBV6-6|TRBD1
CASRTTGTYSYEQYF
TGTGCCAGCAGAACGACAGGGACCTACTCCTACGAGCAGTACTTC
>TRBJ1-1|once|TRBV6-1|TRBD1
CASSEETGWEAFF
TGTGCCAGCAGTGAGGAGACAGGGTGGGAAGCTTTCTTT
>TRBJ1-5|once|TRBV5-5|.
CASSLAWRRNSNQPQHF
TGTGCCAGCAGCTTGGCCTGGAGAAGGAATAGCAATCAGCCCCAGCATTTT
>TRBJ1-6|.|TRBV21-1|.
CASSKALGQGCSPLHF
TGTGCCAGCAGCAAAGCGCTGGGACAGGGGTGTTCACCCCTCCACTTT
>TRBJ2-1|.|TRBV12-5|TRBD2
CASGLAGGNEQFF
TGTGCTAGTGGTTTGGCGGGGGGGAATGAGCAGTTCTTC
>TRBJ2-7|.|TRBV9|TRBD1
CASSGRAGGGYEQYF
TGTGCCAGCAGCGGTCGTGCAGGGGGCGGCTACGAGCAGTACTTC
>TRBJ2-7|.|TRBV5-1|TRBD1
CASSLEQGKRYEQYF
TGCGCCAGCAGCTTGGAACAGGGGAAACGCTACGAGCAGTACTTC
>TRBJ1-2|.|TRBV27|TRBD1
CASSLRQGPYGYTF
TGTGCCAGCAGTTTGCGACAGGGCCCGTATGGCTACACCTTC
>TRBJ2-1|.|TRBV9|TRBD2
CASSPTTSGVSEQFF
TGTGCCAGCAGCCCGACGACTAGCGGGGTTAGCGAGCAGTTCTTC
>TRBJ1-1|once|TRBV19|TRBD1
CASRGGQGFHTEAFF
TGTGCCAGTAGAGGGGGACAGGGGTTTCACACTGAAGCTTTCTTT
>TRBJ1-2|.|TRBV4-1|TRBD1
CASSQNSWDRGEDYGYTF
TGCGCCAGCAGCCAGAACTCCTGGGACAGGGGTGAAGACTATGGCTACACCTTC
>TRBJ1-2|.|TRBV9|.
CASSLSDSYGYTF
TGTGCCAGCAGCCTCTCGGACAGCTATGGCTACACCTTC
>TRBJ1-1|.|TRBV5-4|TRBD1
CASSLNPPTGQPTEAFF
TGTGCCAGCAGCTTGAATCCCCCGACGGGACAGCCCACTGAAGCTTTCTTT
>TRBJ1-3|.|TRBV6-4|TRBD1
CASNNGNRGSSGNTIYF
TGTGCCAGCAATAACGGGAACAGGGGAAGCTCTGGAAACACCATATATTTT
>TRBJ2-2|.|TRBV6-5|TRBD2
CASSWSGGAGELFF
TGTGCCAGCAGTTGGAGCGGGGGGGCCGGGGAGCTGTTTTTT
>TRBJ2-4|.|TRBV11-2|TRBD2
CASSFYVGGGTLAKNIQYF
TGTGCCAGCAGCTTTTATGTGGGCGGGGGGACCCTAGCCAAAAACATTCAGTACTTC
>TRBJ2-3|.|TRBV28|TRBD1
CASRRLSGTGSTDTQYF
TGTGCCAGCAGACGACTTTCCGGGACAGGGTCCACAGATACGCAGTATTTT
>TRBJ1-1|.|TRBV7-9|.
CASSAYRGVTTEAFF
TGTGCCAGCAGCGCCTATCGAGGCGTTACCACTGAAGCTTTCTTT
>TRBJ1-1|few|TRBV9|.
CASSVGGGANTEAFF
TGTGCCAGCAGCGTGGGGGGAGGGGCGAACACTGAAGCTTTCTTT
>TRBJ2-2|.|TRBV10-3|TRBD1
CAISEVDRLTGELFF
TGTGCCATCAGTGAGGTGGACAGGTTGACCGGGGAGCTGTTTTTT
>TRBJ2-2|.|TRBV5-6|.
CASSWGLSGLGELFF
TGTGCCAGCAGCTGGGGGCTTTCGGGTCTGGGGGAGCTGTTTTTT
>TRBJ2-5|once|TRBV4-2|TRBD2
CASSQDSGGAETQYF
TGTGCCAGCAGCCAAGATAGCGGGGGGGCAGAGACCCAGTACTTC
>TRBJ2-7|once|TRBV27|.
CASSLLAGSSYEQYF
TGTGCCAGCAGTTTGTTGGCAGGGTCCTCCTACGAGCAGTACTTC
>TRBJ2-7|.|TRBV7-9|TRBD2
CASSLGGTSGRGEQYF
TGTGCCAGCAGCTTGGGGGGGACTAGCGGCCGGGGGGAGCAGTACTTC
>TRBJ1-3|.|TRBV9|.
CASSVRGSGNTIYF
TGTGCCAGCAGCGTCCGGGGATCTGGAAACACCATATATTTT
>TRBJ1-5|.|TRBV19|.
CASSIGDSAYQPQHF
TGTGCCAGTAGTATAGGAGACAGTGCATATCAGCCCCAGCATTTT
>TRBJ2-2|.|TRBV10-3|TRBD2
CAISGERGESTGELFF
TGTGCCATCAGTGGGGAGCGGGGGGAGTCCACCGGGGAGCTGTTTTTT
>TRBJ1-5|.|TRBV2|.
CASSWRGGSNQPQHF
TGTGCCAGCAGTTGGAGAGGAGGGAGCAATCAGCCCCAGCATTTT